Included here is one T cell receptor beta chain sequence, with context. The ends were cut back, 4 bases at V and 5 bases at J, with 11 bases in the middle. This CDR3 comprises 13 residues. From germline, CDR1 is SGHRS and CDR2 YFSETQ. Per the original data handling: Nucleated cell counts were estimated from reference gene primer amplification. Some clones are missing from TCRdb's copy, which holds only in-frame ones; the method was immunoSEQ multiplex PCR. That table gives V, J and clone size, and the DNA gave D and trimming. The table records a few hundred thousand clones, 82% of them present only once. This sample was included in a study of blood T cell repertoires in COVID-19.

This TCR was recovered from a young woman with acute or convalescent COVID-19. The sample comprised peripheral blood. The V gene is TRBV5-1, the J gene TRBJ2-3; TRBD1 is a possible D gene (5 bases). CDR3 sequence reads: CASSIQARDTQYF. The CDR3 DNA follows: TGCGCCAGCAGCATACAGGCTAGAGATACGCAGTATTTT. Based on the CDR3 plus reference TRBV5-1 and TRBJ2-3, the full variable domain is KAGVTQTPRYLIKTRGQQVTLSCSPISGHRSVSWYQQTPGQGLQFLFEYFSETQRNKGNFPGRFSGRQFSNSRSEMNVSTLELGDSALYLCASSIQARDTQYFGPGTRLTVL.